Shown below are 32 T cell receptor beta chains from a single sample sequenced in a study of OX40 agonist ivuxolimab in advanced cancers. Repertoires were generated with immunoSEQ multiplex PCR, while TCRdb's copy carries only in-frame clones and drops some. The repertoire has 70,000 to 90,000 clones, roughly 89% of them found once; the top ten carry about an eighth. Source: CD4+ or CD8+ T cells sorted from blood, taken in a trial of the OX40 agonist ivuxolimab. These receptors came from an adult with an advanced solid tumor such as melanoma, head and neck, liver or kidney cancer.

J is TRBJ1-4 and V is TRBV29-1, with D perhaps matching TRBD1 (6 bases). The V gene's germline CDR1 is SQVTM and CDR2 ANQGSEA. The CDR3 is 15 residues long. The V and J ends lost 8 bases and 0 bases respectively, with 16 bases between them. Here the CDR3 reads CSSHAGQSTNEKLFF. For the CDR3, the DNA is TGCAGCTCTCATGCTGGACAGTCAACTAATGAAAAACTGTTTTTT.

This clone has just one count. The chain recombines TRBV25-1 with TRBJ2-5; the match to TRBD1 covers 9 bases. Germline assignment: CDR1 MGHDK and CDR2 SYGVNS. The CDR3 extends over 13 amino acids. With 6 bases clipped from V and 5 bases from J, the junction kept 4 bases outside the gene matches. Here the CDR3 DNA reads TGTGCCAGCAGGGACAGGGGAGCGGAGACCCAGTACTTC. This encodes CASRDRGAETQYF. Looking up the rest from reference TRBV25-1 and TRBJ2-5 gives the full variable domain: EADIYQTPRYLVIGTGKKITLECSQTMGHDKMYWYQQDPGMELHLIHYSYGVNSTEKGDLSSESTVSRIRTEHFPLTLESARPSHTSQYLCASRDRGAETQYFGPGTRLLVL.

Here the CDR3 reads CARINSKGNEKLFF. CDR3 nucleotides: TGTGCCAGAATTAACAGTAAGGGTAATGAAAAACTGTTTTTT. The rearrangement links TRBV28 to TRBJ1-4, with no clear D. V was pared by 9 bases and J by 4 bases, with 15 bases between. Germline values: CDR1 MDHEN, CDR2 SYDVKM. CDR3 length: 14 amino acids. The full variable domain, its missing parts supplied by reference TRBV28 and TRBJ1-4, is DVKVTQSSRYLVKRTGEKVFLECVQDMDHENMFWYRQDPGLGLRLIYFSYDVKMKEKGDIPEGYSVSREKKERFSLILESASTNQTSMYLCARINSKGNEKLFFGSGTQLSVL.

The chain employs TRBV7-6 and TRBJ1-1; a weak D match, TRBD1 (5 bases). The germline gives CDR1 SGHVS, CDR2 FNYEAQ. This CDR3 comprises 13 residues. The ends were cut back, 8 bases at V and 5 bases at J, with 15 bases in the middle. For the CDR3, the DNA is TGTGCCAGCGGCCGGGGCCCGGGGACTGAAGCTTTCTTT. This encodes CASGRGPGTEAFF.

This clone appeared a single time. The J gene is TRBJ2-7, the V gene TRBV5-4; no clear D. This CDR3 is 13 amino acids long. Per germline, CDR1 SGHNT and CDR2 YYREEE (reference sequence). Trimming shortened V by 0 bases and J by 5 bases, and 9 bases separated the two germline ends. The CDR3 region is CASSLAGVDEQYF. The CDR3 DNA is TGTGCCAGCAGCTTGGCCGGAGTAGACGAGCAGTACTTC.

This chain uses TRBV2 with TRBJ2-7; unclear D gene. V gave up 4 bases and J gave up 0 bases, with 10 bases separating them. The V gene's germline CDR1 is SNHLY and CDR2 FYNNEI. The length of the CDR3 is 14 residues. CDR3 amino acids: CASSVASYSYEQYF. In DNA form, the CDR3 reads TGTGCCAGCAGTGTGGCCAGCTACTCCTACGAGCAGTACTTC.

This chain links TRBV10-2 with TRBJ2-2; TRBD1 aligns across 7 bases. V trimming: 0 bases; J trimming: 0 bases; junction bases outside the gene matches: 1. The germline gives CDR1 WSHSY, CDR2 SAAADI. This CDR3 is built from 16 residues. The CDR3 DNA sequence: TGCGCCAGCAGTGAGTCTGGGACAGCGAACACCGGGGAGCTGTTTTTT. It specifies CASSESGTANTGELFF.

The V gene is TRBV6-5, the J gene TRBJ2-7, with 11 bases matching TRBD1. The CDR3 is 16 amino acids. CDR1 MNHEY and CDR2 SVGAGI come from the germline V gene. Trimming took 0 bases from V and 7 from J; bases not matched to a gene: 8. This CDR3 is CASSYSWTGGSREQYF. CDR3 nucleotides: TGTGCCAGCAGTTACTCGTGGACAGGGGGCTCTCGAGAGCAGTACTTC.

The CDR3 DNA sequence: TGTGCCAGCAGCTTAAGGTGGGACGCTCAGACCCAGTACTTC. Amino acids: CASSLRWDAQTQYF. The chain combines TRBV7-2 with TRBJ2-5; either TRBD1 or TRBD2 may fit D (5 bases each). V was cut by 2 bases and J by 6 bases, with 13 bases left in between. Germline V gene lookup returns CDR1 SGHTA and CDR2 FQGNSA. The CDR3 sequence is 14 residues long.

V is TRBV4-1 and J is TRBJ2-1; 10 bases agree with TRBD1. Germline V gene sequence: CDR1 MGHRA, CDR2 YSYEKL. The CDR3 loop spans 16 amino acids. After removal of 3 bases from V and 6 bases from J, the junction contained 8 bases not matched to a gene. The CDR3 DNA reads as TGCGCCAGCAGCCACAGGGTCCGGGACAGGGGCAATGAGCAGTTCTTC. Encoded protein: CASSHRVRDRGNEQFF.

The rearrangement joins TRBV28 to TRBJ1-1; the D is unclear. Per germline, CDR1 MDHEN and CDR2 SYDVKM. The CDR3 totals 13 residues. V shed 2 bases and J shed 7 bases, with 11 bases lying between them. The CDR3 coding sequence is TGTGCCAGCAGTTTAGTGTCCGGGAGTGAAGCTTTCTTT. The encoded protein is CASSLVSGSEAFF.

The chain uses TRBV6-1 and TRBJ2-3, with a weak D call TRBD1 (5 bases). V lost 4 bases, J lost 1 base, and 12 bases lay in between. This CDR3 region has 15 residues. Germline V gene data show CDR1 as MNHNS and CDR2 as SASEGT. This CDR3 reads CASSGKGRRTDTQYF. The CDR3 nucleotides read TGTGCCAGCAGTGGGAAGGGGCGACGCACAGATACGCAGTATTTT.

This chain connects TRBV7-9 to TRBJ1-2; D might be TRBD1 (6 bases). V was clipped by 7 bases and J by 8 bases, with 23 bases between them. Germline V gives CDR1 SEHNR, CDR2 FQNEAQ (reference sequence). The CDR3 runs 15 residues. CDR3 in amino acids: CASTPSDRPLRGYTF. The CDR3 coding sequence is TGTGCCAGCACCCCCTCAGACAGGCCCCTGAGGGGCTACACCTTC.

The chain carries TRBV28 and TRBJ1-5; 7 bases map to TRBD1. The CDR3 is 17 residues long. From germline, CDR1 is MDHEN and CDR2 SYDVKM. V was pared by 2 bases and J by 2 bases, with 9 bases of the junction left unmatched. The chain's CDR3 is CASSLHKGAGGNQPQHF. In nucleotides, the CDR3 is TGTGCCAGCAGTTTACATAAGGGGGCTGGTGGCAATCAGCCCCAGCATTTT.

This chain connects TRBV19 to TRBJ1-1, with unresolved D. Germline V gives CDR1 LNHDA, CDR2 SQIVND (reference sequence). The germline V and J ends were trimmed by 1 base and 0 bases, with 9 bases remaining between them. The CDR3 runs 15 residues. The CDR3: CASSIVPGLNTEAFF. CDR3 coding DNA: TGTGCCAGTAGTATAGTTCCGGGTTTGAACACTGAAGCTTTCTTT. Full variable domain (remainder filled in from reference TRBV19 and TRBJ1-1): DGGITQSPKYLFRKEGQNVTLSCEQNLNHDAMYWYRQDPGQGLRLIYYSQIVNDFQKGDIAEGYSVSREKKESFPLTVTSAQKNPTAFYLCASSIVPGLNTEAFFGQGTRLTVV.

CDR3 nucleotides: TGTGCCAGCAAGAGTAGCGGGAGAGCCTGGGAATCCTACGAGCAGTACTTC. Its protein is CASKSSGRAWESYEQYF. The chain employs TRBV27 and TRBJ2-7; 9 positions match TRBD2. CDR3 length: 17 amino acids. Germline values: CDR1 MNHEY, CDR2 SMNVEV (reference sequence). After removal of 7 bases from V and 1 base from J, the junction contained 14 bases not matched to a gene.

The CDR3 sequence: CASSLAQSTDTQYF. The CDR3 region has the DNA TGCGCCAGCAGCTTGGCACAGAGCACAGATACGCAGTATTTT. The chain uses TRBV5-1 and TRBJ2-3; D remains unclear. Per germline, CDR1 SGHRS and CDR2 YFSETQ. The V and J ends lost 0 bases and 0 bases respectively, with 5 bases between them. This CDR3 is 14 amino acids long.

The chain uses TRBV27 and TRBJ2-7; D may be TRBD1 (5 bases). The CDR3 totals 14 residues. Germline V lookup: CDR1 MNHEY, CDR2 SMNVEV (reference sequence). Trimming removed 2 bases from V and 0 bases from J, with 8 bases in between. The DNA for the CDR3 is TGTGCCAGCAGTTTAAACAGGCACTCCTACGAGCAGTACTTC. Translation gives CASSLNRHSYEQYF.

There are a few counts of this clone. This chain uses TRBV7-8 with TRBJ2-1; 7 bases align to TRBD1. Germline V gives CDR1 SGHVS, CDR2 FQNEAQ. Trimming took 5 bases from V and 4 from J; bases not matched to a gene: 5. The CDR3 contains 14 residues. The CDR3 here is CASSLRQGYNEQFF. The CDR3 nucleotides read TGTGCCAGCAGCCTCAGACAGGGATACAATGAGCAGTTCTTC.

The chain uses TRBV28 and TRBJ1-2; 9 bases align to TRBD1. The J segment lost 1 base and the V segment lost 4 bases, leaving 4 bases of the junction unmatched. Per germline, CDR1 MDHEN and CDR2 SYDVKM. This CDR3 has 15 amino acids. As DNA, the CDR3 is TGTGCCAGCAGTTCGACAGGGGGTCGTAACTATGGCTACACCTTC. Translation gives CASSSTGGRNYGYTF.

As regards this clone: At one boundary the junction diverges from the germline segment, which might be a read error. Other DNA sequences from this sample encode an identical CDR3 as well. This chain joins TRBV6-4 and TRBJ1-5, with a possible D match to TRBD1 (5 bases). CDR3 size: 17 residues. Germline CDR1 reads MRHNA; CDR2 reads SNTAGT. As DNA, the CDR3 is TGCGCCAGCAGTGACTCGAAGGTCCGGGGGGAGAATCAGCCCCAGCATTTT. It is translated as CASSDSKVRGENQPQHF.

The V gene is TRBV7-2, the J gene TRBJ2-7, with D perhaps TRBD1 or TRBD2 (5 bases each). The ends were cut back, 5 bases at V and 4 bases at J, with 15 bases in the middle. This CDR3 has 14 residues. Germline values: CDR1 SGHTA, CDR2 FQGNSA. The CDR3 DNA reads TGTGCCAGCAGCCGGACGGGGACCAGTTACGAGCAGTACTTC. It translates to CASSRTGTSYEQYF.

Sample share makes this clone medium-sized. The rearrangement uses TRBV7-9 and TRBJ2-3; tentatively, D is TRBD1 (5 bases). V lost 5 bases, J lost 0 bases, and 24 bases lay in between. CDR1 is SEHNR, CDR2 FQNEAQ, per germline (reference sequence). The CDR3 has 19 amino acids. CDR3 nucleotide sequence: TGTGCCAGCAGCGGCGTCCGGGCGGATCAAAGGGGTAGCACAGATACGCAGTATTTT. Translating it yields CASSGVRADQRGSTDTQYF. Full variable domain (outside the CDR3, taken from reference TRBV7-9 and TRBJ2-3): DTGVSQNPRHKITKRGQNVTFRCDPISEHNRLYWYRQTLGQGPEFLTYFQNEAQLEKSRLLSDRFSAERPKGSFSTLEIQRTEQGDSAMYLCASSGVRADQRGSTDTQYFGPGTRLTVL.

The V and J genes are TRBV2 and TRBJ2-7; D gene ambiguous. V lost 11 bases and J lost 5, with 13 bases in between. Germline assignment: CDR1 SNHLY and CDR2 FYNNEI. There are 11 residues in the CDR3. In DNA, the CDR3 is TGTGCCTTCACGGTCTGGGACGAGCAGTACTTC. It codes for CAFTVWDEQYF.

V gene TRBV10-3 combines with J gene TRBJ1-1; D gene unclear. Between the trimmed V and J ends, which lost 3 bases and 1 base, there was a span of 12 bases. The V gene's germline CDR1 is ENHRY and CDR2 SYGVKD. There are 15 residues in the CDR3. The CDR3 nucleotides are TGTGCCATCAGTGATCGGAACACCCCGAACACTGAAGCTTTCTTT. It translates to CAISDRNTPNTEAFF.

The V call is TRBV4-1, the J call TRBJ2-6, with D unclear. Per the germline V gene, CDR1 is MGHRA and CDR2 is YSYEKL. Trimming cost V 4 bases and J 4 bases, with 5 bases left between them. The CDR3 has 13 residues. The CDR3 DNA sequence: TGCGCCAGCAGCCTGGTCGGGGCCAACGTCCTGACTTTC. This gives the protein CASSLVGANVLTF.

The J gene is TRBJ2-7, the V gene TRBV2; 11 bases are a match to TRBD2. This CDR3 has 12 residues. CDR1 and CDR2 from the germline V gene are SNHLY and FYNNEI. V shed 8 bases and J 3 bases; nucleotides not matched to a gene: 0. CDR3 residues: CASGLAGYEQYF. In DNA form, the CDR3 reads TGTGCCAGCGGACTAGCGGGCTACGAGCAGTACTTC.

The chain has TRBV28 and TRBJ2-7; a weak D match, TRBD1 (6 bases). Trimming left V 4 bases short and J 2 bases short, with 18 bases between. The CDR3 has 16 amino acids. From germline, CDR1 is MDHEN and CDR2 SYDVKM. This CDR3 is CASSSVGQLSPYEQYF. CDR3 sequence (DNA): TGTGCCAGCAGTTCCGTTGGACAGCTTTCCCCCTACGAGCAGTACTTC. The variable domain in full, with the rest retrieved from reference TRBV28 and TRBJ2-7, is DVKVTQSSRYLVKRTGEKVFLECVQDMDHENMFWYRQDPGLGLRLIYFSYDVKMKEKGDIPEGYSVSREKKERFSLILESASTNQTSMYLCASSSVGQLSPYEQYFGPGTRLTVT.

The chain couples TRBV19 to TRBJ2-3; the D gene could be TRBD1 or TRBD2 (5 bases each). Germline lookup yields CDR1 LNHDA and CDR2 SQIVND (reference sequence). The CDR3 has 14 amino acids. The V end lost 4 bases, the J end lost 2 bases, and 10 bases lay between the germline ends. CDR3 sequence (DNA): TGTGCCAGTAGTACGGGACCTCCCACAGATACGCAGTATTTT. Its protein is CASSTGPPTDTQYF.

The V gene is TRBV5-1, the J gene TRBJ2-2; the match to TRBD2 covers 10 bases. The V and J ends lost 0 bases and 3 bases, in that order; junction bases with no gene match: 2. The CDR3 has 16 residues. Germline V lookup: CDR1 SGHRS, CDR2 YFSETQ. CDR3 in amino acids: CASSLVSGRYTGELFF. In DNA, the CDR3 is TGCGCCAGCAGCTTGGTTAGCGGGAGGTACACCGGGGAGCTGTTTTTT.

This rearrangement joins TRBV7-9 to TRBJ2-4; D is unclear. The CDR3 has 13 amino acids. Germline assignment: CDR1 SEHNR and CDR2 FQNEAQ (reference sequence). Trimming took 3 bases from V and 2 from J, leaving 5 bases between them. Written as DNA, the CDR3 is TGTGCCAGCAGCTTGTTACCCAAAAACATTCAGTACTTC. Its translation is CASSLLPKNIQYF.

J is TRBJ1-5 and V is TRBV29-1; 9 nucleotides agree with TRBD1. The CDR3 contains 15 residues. In germline, CDR1 is SQVTM, CDR2 ANQGSEA. With V trimmed by 2 bases and J by 1 base, 3 bases remained unmatched. For the CDR3, the DNA is TGCAGCGTTGAAACAGGGGGCTTGAGCAATCAGCCCCAGCATTTT. Translating it yields CSVETGGLSNQPQHF.